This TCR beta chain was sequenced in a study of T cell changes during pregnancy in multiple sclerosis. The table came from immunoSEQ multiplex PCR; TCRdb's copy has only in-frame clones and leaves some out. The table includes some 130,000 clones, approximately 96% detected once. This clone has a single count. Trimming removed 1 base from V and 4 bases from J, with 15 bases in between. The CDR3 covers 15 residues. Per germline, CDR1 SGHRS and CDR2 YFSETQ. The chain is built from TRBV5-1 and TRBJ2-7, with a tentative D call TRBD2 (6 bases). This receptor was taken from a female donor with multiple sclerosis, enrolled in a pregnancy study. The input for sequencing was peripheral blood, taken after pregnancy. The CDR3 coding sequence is TGCGCCAGCAGCTTGCGGTCGGGAGCGTCTTACGAGCAGTACTTC. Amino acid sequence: CASSLRSGASYEQYF.